The subject of this entry is one T cell receptor beta chain. This entry is derived from a study of blood T cell repertoires in COVID-19. Study overall: From the United States, Italy and Spain came samples of acute and convalescent COVID-19. T cells, B-cell-depleted T cells, or PBMCs supplied cDNA or gDNA.

Trimming removed 8 bases at V and 1 base at J, with 21 bases between. The germline V gene encodes CDR1 LGHDT and CDR2 YNNKEL (reference sequence). The length of the CDR3 is 16 residues. Study processing details: The assay estimated nucleated cells by amplifying reference gene primers. The data were produced by immunoSEQ multiplex PCR, yet TCRdb's version contains in-frame clones alone and is incomplete. V and J calls and clone size are given by that table; D and trimming were obtained from the DNA. The table has 80,000 to 95,000 clones, roughly 85% seen once. The specimen sequenced was peripheral blood. This sequence originates from an elderly man with acute or convalescent COVID-19. The V call is TRBV3-1 (or the pseudogene TRBV3-2), the J call TRBJ2-7, with unresolved D. The CDR3 nucleotides read TGTGCCAGCTCCTCTTACGTTGGCCAGAGGTCCTACGAGCAGTACTTC. It encodes CASSSYVGQRSYEQYF.